This entry lists 14 T cell receptor beta chains sequenced from one sample in a study of response to subunit inactivated influenza vaccine. TCRdb passed the RT-PCR reads through MiXCR, listing each CDR3 protein once. The sample comprises roughly 710,000 distinct CDR3 sequences, 14% of which are singletons, and approximately 7.6% rests with the top ten. The source was PBMCs from blood, collected roughly 15 days before vaccination. These receptors all stem from a man aged 50 or older who received an inactivated influenza vaccine.

V gene TRBV20-1 combines with J gene TRBJ2-6; D is perhaps TRBD1 (5 bases). The CDR3 runs 14 residues. Germline V gene lookup returns CDR1 DFQATT and CDR2 SNEGSKA (reference sequence). With 2 bases removed from V and 0 bases from J, the gap between germline ends came to 5 bases. The CDR3 is CSARQGSGANVLTF. The CDR3 nucleotides are TGCAGTGCTAGACAGGGCTCTGGGGCCAACGTCCTGACTTTC.

The V call is TRBV10-2, the J call TRBJ2-5, with 8 bases lining up with TRBD1. The trim removed 2 bases at V and 3 bases at J, leaving 8 bases unmatched. Germline V CDR1 and CDR2: WSHSY, SAAADI. The CDR3 has 16 amino acids. The CDR3 sequence: CASSEASGQGKETQYF. CDR3 coding DNA: TGCGCCAGCAGTGAGGCGAGCGGACAGGGTAAAGAGACCCAGTACTTC.

This clonotype was seen a handful of times. The V call is TRBV7-2, the J call TRBJ1-2; D is perhaps TRBD1 (6 bases). Deletions cut 5 bases from V and 6 bases from J, with 16 bases between. The CDR3 totals 14 residues. Germline V lookup: CDR1 SGHTA, CDR2 FQGNSA. CDR3: CASSTFPGTNGYTF. CDR3 sequence (DNA): TGTGCCAGCAGCACCTTCCCCGGGACAAATGGCTACACCTTC.

The gene calls are TRBV27 and TRBJ2-5, with 12 nucleotides matching TRBD2. This CDR3 contains 18 residues. The germline CDR1 and CDR2 sequences are MNHEY and SMNVEV (reference sequence). V shed 4 bases, J shed 5 bases, and the junction held 14 bases outside the gene matches. The CDR3 region has the DNA TGTGCCAGCAGTTCTGCGGGACGGCGGACTAGCGGGACGGAGACCCAGTACTTC. Its translation: CASSSAGRRTSGTETQYF.

This chain uses TRBV5-1 with TRBJ2-5; no definite D call. There are 16 residues in the CDR3. Germline loops: CDR1 SGHRS, CDR2 YFSETQ. Deletions cut 1 base from V and 3 bases from J, with 16 bases between. CDR3 loop: CASSLSLVGNKETQYF. As DNA, the CDR3 is TGCGCCAGCAGCTTGTCGCTAGTCGGAAACAAAGAGACCCAGTACTTC.

This clonotype was detected a few times. The rearrangement links TRBV14 to TRBJ1-1, with D possibly TRBD1 on 5 matching bases. Deletions cut 1 base from V and 3 bases from J, with 15 bases between. Germline values: CDR1 SGHDN, CDR2 FVKESK. The CDR3 totals 16 residues. The CDR3 nucleotides are TGTGCCAGCAGCCAAGGCAGGGACCTCGTGTACACTGAAGCTTTCTTT. Protein: CASSQGRDLVYTEAFF.

This clonotype was seen only a few times. CDR3 loop: CASNPGFQETQYF. CDR3 coding DNA: TGTGCCAGCAACCCGGGATTTCAAGAGACCCAGTACTTC. The V and J genes are TRBV2 and TRBJ2-5, with a weak D call TRBD2 (5 bases). The ends were cut back, 7 bases at V and 2 bases at J, with 11 bases in the middle. Per the germline V gene, CDR1 is SNHLY and CDR2 is FYNNEI. The length of the CDR3 is 13 residues.

This clonotype was seen at least ten times. The rearrangement links TRBV5-1 to TRBJ2-3; the D is unclear. In germline, CDR1 is SGHRS, CDR2 YFSETQ. V was trimmed by 1 base and J by 6 bases, leaving 15 bases between them. The CDR3 consists of 15 residues. The chain's CDR3 is CASSLKGSNMDTQYF. Written as DNA, the CDR3 is TGCGCCAGCAGCTTGAAGGGTAGCAACATGGATACGCAGTATTTT.

This clonotype was observed a handful of times. The genes are TRBV4-1 and TRBJ1-1, with unresolved D. Germline values: CDR1 MGHRA, CDR2 YSYEKL. The CDR3 extends over 17 amino acids. Trimming removed 1 base from V and 3 bases from J, with 18 bases in between. The CDR3 loop reads CASSQAPLGLVHTEAFF. The CDR3 nucleotides read TGCGCCAGCAGCCAAGCTCCACTCGGGTTGGTCCACACTGAAGCTTTCTTT.

The chain couples TRBV6-2 or TRBV6-3 to TRBJ2-7; 10 bases are shared with TRBD1. CDR3 length equals 13 residues. The V gene end was trimmed by 6 bases and the J gene end by 3 bases; junction bases not matched to a gene: 2. Per the germline V gene, CDR1 is MNHEY and CDR2 is SVGEGT. The CDR3 region has the DNA TGTGCCAGCAGAGGGACAGGGGACTACGAGCAGTACTTC. The encoded protein is CASRGTGDYEQYF.

The V gene is TRBV5-5, the J gene TRBJ2-7; D is ambiguous. The germline gives CDR1 SGHKS, CDR2 YYEKEE (reference sequence). V was clipped by 2 bases and J by 0 bases, with 15 bases between them. The CDR3 length is 16 residues. The CDR3 sequence: CASSFGMTFDSYEQYF. CDR3 bases: TGTGCCAGCAGCTTTGGCATGACATTTGACTCCTACGAGCAGTACTTC.

The V call is TRBV4-3, the J call TRBJ2-1, with 10 bases lining up with TRBD2. V was clipped by 3 bases and J by 7 bases; unmatched bases: 12. Germline V gene sequence: CDR1 LGHNA, CDR2 YSLEER. This CDR3 spans 17 amino acids. The CDR3 DNA follows: TGCGCCAGCAGCCAGCGGCTAGCGGGGGCCCATTTAAATGAGCAGTTCTTC. Translating gives CASSQRLAGAHLNEQFF.

This clonotype has only a few counts. CDR3 residues: CASRFAVINEQFF. In DNA, the CDR3 is TGTGCCAGCAGGTTCGCGGTTATTAATGAGCAGTTCTTC. The chain combines TRBV6-2 or TRBV6-3 with TRBJ2-1; no definite D call. The V gene's germline CDR1 is MNHEY and CDR2 SVGEGT. The CDR3 is 13 residues long. Trimming stripped 6 bases from V and 7 bases from J, with 13 bases between.

This clonotype was seen only a few times. This rearrangement joins TRBV3-1 to TRBJ2-2, with 8 bases identical to TRBD1. The J segment lost 5 bases and the V segment lost 6 bases, leaving 2 bases of the junction unmatched. The CDR3 length is 13 residues. The germline gives CDR1 LGHDT, CDR2 YNNKEL (reference sequence). CDR3 sequence reads: CASSHRGTGELFF. CDR3 DNA: TGTGCCAGCAGTCACAGGGGGACCGGGGAGCTGTTTTTT.